The rows below give T cell receptor beta chains drawn from one sample of a study of OX40 agonist ivuxolimab in advanced cancers. Using immunoSEQ multiplex PCR, the repertoire was profiled, and TCRdb retains in-frame clones only, with some absent. The table records fewer than 85,000 clones, around 90% of them present only once. Sequencing was performed on CD4+ or CD8+ T cells sorted from blood, taken in a trial of the OX40 agonist ivuxolimab. The receptors stem from an adult with an advanced solid tumor such as melanoma, head and neck, liver or kidney cancer. CDR3s include the opening cysteine and the closing phenylalanine or tryptophan. A D gene is named only where the DNA matches it firmly. Clone sizes are given selectively: once, few, many, or a class where the clone is expanded.

D,size,J,V,CDR3,DNA
-,-,TRBJ1-2,TRBV28,CASSSSTGSYGYTF,TGTGCCAGCAGTTCCTCTACAGGGTCCTATGGCTACACCTTC
-,-,TRBJ2-5,TRBV7-7,CASSLLGAKGETQYF,TGTGCCAGCAGCTTATTGGGGGCTAAAGGGGAGACCCAGTACTTC
-,-,TRBJ2-3,TRBV28,CASSLLWVSDTQYF,TGTGCCAGCAGCCTCCTCTGGGTCTCCGATACGCAGTATTTT
-,-,TRBJ2-7,TRBV2,CASGLGDLSYEQYF,TGTGCCAGCGGACTTGGGGACCTCTCCTACGAGCAGTACTTC
TRBD1,-,TRBJ1-2,TRBV19,CASSRTPGQANYGYTF,TGTGCCAGTAGTAGGACCCCCGGACAGGCGAACTATGGCTACACCTTC
TRBD1,once,TRBJ2-1,TRBV11-2,CGTGSYNEQFF,TGCGGGACAGGGTCCTACAATGAGCAGTTCTTC
-,-,TRBJ1-2,TRBV21-1,CASRQHIKAPSPDRESNYGYTF,TGTGCCAGCAGGCAACATATTAAAGCCCCCAGCCCTGACAGGGAGTCCAACTATGGCTACACCTTC
-,-,TRBJ2-3,TRBV6-5,CASSSRPRDTQYF,TGTGCCAGCAGTTCCCGTCCTAGAGATACGCAGTATTTT
-,once,TRBJ2-5,TRBV11-2,CASSSHIGQETQYF,TGTGCCAGCAGCTCTCATATCGGTCAAGAGACCCAGTACTTC
-,-,TRBJ1-5,TRBV28,CASSLRNTALYQPQHF,TGTGCCAGCAGTTTAAGGAACACGGCCCTTTATCAGCCCCAGCATTTT
TRBD1,-,TRBJ1-4,TRBV28,CASSPRGGSEKLFF,TGTGCCAGCAGCCCCAGGGGGGGGTCTGAAAAACTGTTTTTT
-,-,TRBJ1-2,TRBV9,CASSVEDFIGGYTF,TGTGCCAGCAGCGTAGAAGACTTCATAGGAGGCTACACCTTC
-,-,TRBJ2-1,TRBV11-3,CASSLWGAESNEQFF,TGTGCCAGCAGCTTATGGGGGGCGGAGAGCAATGAGCAGTTCTTC
-,once,TRBJ2-5,TRBV5-5,CASSLGVGETQYF,TGTGCCAGCAGCTTGGGAGTCGGAGAGACCCAGTACTTC
-,-,TRBJ2-7,TRBV11-2,CASSPRDNSYEQYF,TGTGCCAGCAGCCCGAGGGACAATTCCTACGAGCAGTACTTC
-,-,TRBJ1-1,TRBV19,CASSMTSAAGNTEAFF,TGTGCCAGTAGTATGACCTCGGCGGCTGGGAACACTGAAGCTTTCTTT
-,-,TRBJ2-7,TRBV18,CASSPGTEPYEQYF,TGTGCCAGCTCACCCGGGACTGAGCCCTACGAGCAGTACTTC
TRBD2,-,TRBJ2-3,TRBV27,CASTGASGVDTQYF,TGTGCCAGCACTGGGGCTAGCGGAGTAGATACGCAGTATTTT
TRBD1,-,TRBJ2-3,TRBV4-3,CASSRTTGAAADTQYF,TGCGCCAGCAGCCGGACGACAGGGGCCGCGGCAGATACGCAGTATTTT
TRBD1,-,TRBJ1-1,TRBV5-1,CASSLDAGGVEAFF,TGCGCCAGCAGCTTGGACGCAGGGGGGGTTGAAGCTTTCTTT
-,-,TRBJ2-7,TRBV5-4,CASSLDWAYEQYF,TGTGCCAGCAGCTTGGACTGGGCCTACGAGCAGTACTTC
-,-,TRBJ1-1,TRBV6-1,CASSEVQGWAEAFF,TGTGCCAGCAGTGAAGTCCAGGGGTGGGCTGAAGCTTTCTTT
TRBD1,few,TRBJ1-4,TRBV19,CASSPGTGDEKLFF,TGTGCCAGTAGTCCTGGGACAGGGGATGAAAAACTGTTTTTT
TRBD2,-,TRBJ2-3,TRBV11-3,CASSLGWRESSTDTQYF,TGTGCCAGCAGCTTAGGATGGCGGGAGTCGAGCACAGATACGCAGTATTTT
-,-,TRBJ2-3,TRBV6-6,CASMKSGWGTDTQYF,TGTGCCAGCATGAAGAGCGGTTGGGGCACAGATACGCAGTATTTT
-,-,TRBJ2-7,TRBV6-1,CASSGSGTKIYEQYF,TGTGCCAGCAGTGGATCCGGGACAAAGATCTACGAGCAGTACTTC
-,-,TRBJ1-5,TRBV7-8,CASSFSNQPQHF,TGTGCCAGCAGCTTCTCCAATCAGCCCCAGCATTTT
TRBD2,-,TRBJ2-3,TRBV9,CASSVALAGGGDTQYF,TGTGCCAGCAGCGTTGCGCTAGCGGGGGGCGGAGATACGCAGTATTTT
TRBD2,-,TRBJ2-7,TRBV15,CATSRDSGGPYEQYF,TGTGCCACCAGCAGAGATAGCGGGGGGCCGTACGAGCAGTACTTC
-,-,TRBJ2-4,TRBV11-2,CASSLEAGGLAKNIQYF,TGTGCCAGCAGCTTAGAGGCAGGGGGGCTAGCCAAAAACATTCAGTACTTC
TRBD2,-,TRBJ2-5,TRBV7-2,CASSRGLAQETQYF,TGTGCCAGCAGCAGGGGACTAGCGCAAGAGACCCAGTACTTC
TRBD2,-,TRBJ2-3,TRBV7-6,CASSELTSGTDTQYF,TGTGCCAGCAGTGAGTTGACTAGCGGAACAGATACGCAGTATTTT
-,-,TRBJ1-3,TRBV7-2,CASSSPPSGNTIYF,TGTGCCAGCAGCTCCCCTCCCTCTGGAAACACCATATATTTT
TRBD1,-,TRBJ2-1,TRBV2,CASLTGGAYNEQFF,TGTGCCAGCCTGACAGGGGGCGCCTACAATGAGCAGTTCTTC
-,-,TRBJ2-3,TRBV6-5,CASEGAGRGTDTQYF,TGTGCCAGCGAAGGCGCGGGACGGGGCACAGATACGCAGTATTTT
-,-,TRBJ1-2,TRBV6-6,CASSRGVPQNYGYTF,TGTGCCAGCAGTCGAGGGGTCCCCCAGAACTATGGCTACACCTTC